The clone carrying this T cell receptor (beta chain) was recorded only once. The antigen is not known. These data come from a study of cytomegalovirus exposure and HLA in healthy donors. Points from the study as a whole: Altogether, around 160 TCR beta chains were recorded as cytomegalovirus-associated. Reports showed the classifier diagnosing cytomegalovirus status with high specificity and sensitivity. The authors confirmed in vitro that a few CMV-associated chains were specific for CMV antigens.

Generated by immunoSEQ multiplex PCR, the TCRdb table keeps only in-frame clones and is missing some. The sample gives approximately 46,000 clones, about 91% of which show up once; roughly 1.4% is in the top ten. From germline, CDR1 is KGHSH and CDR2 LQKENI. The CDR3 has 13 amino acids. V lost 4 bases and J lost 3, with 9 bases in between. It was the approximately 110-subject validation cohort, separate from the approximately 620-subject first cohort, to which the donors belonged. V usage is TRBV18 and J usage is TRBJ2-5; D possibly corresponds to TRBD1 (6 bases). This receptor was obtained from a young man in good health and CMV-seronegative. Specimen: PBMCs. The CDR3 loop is CASSLRTEETQYF. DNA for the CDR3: TGTGCCAGCTCACTTAGGACAGAAGAGACCCAGTACTTC.